This TCR beta chain was captured in a study of spatial heterogeneity in lung cancer. Study-level information: Combinations of a unique TCR and a UMI were tallied in raw reads, and on average each appeared more than ten times. Overall study results and limits: The study found that expanded intratumoral alpha and beta TCR counts tracked tumor mutation counts.

CDR1 MNHEY and CDR2 SMNVEV come from the germline V gene (reference sequence). The CDR3 sequence is 11 residues long. Between the trimmed V and J ends, which lost 5 bases and 6 bases, there was a span of 6 bases. Within the sample, this clonotype is medium-sized (0.01 to 0.1%). The antigen is not known. The time point: sample taken at primary tumor resection. There were approximately 69 donors, all of them untreated patients with early-stage non-small cell lung cancer. MiXCR, applied by TCRdb to the 5' RACE reads, yields one record per CDR3 protein. The sample includes 20,000 to 25,000 distinct CDR3 sequences, around 15% of them seen just once.

The sequences come from lung tumor tissue, collected at surgery. The V and J genes are TRBV27 and TRBJ2-3; no definite D call. The source is a female donor with early-stage non-small cell lung cancer. The CDR3 loop is CASSLADTQYF. In DNA, the CDR3 is TGTGCCAGCAGTCTGGCGGATACGCAGTATTTT.